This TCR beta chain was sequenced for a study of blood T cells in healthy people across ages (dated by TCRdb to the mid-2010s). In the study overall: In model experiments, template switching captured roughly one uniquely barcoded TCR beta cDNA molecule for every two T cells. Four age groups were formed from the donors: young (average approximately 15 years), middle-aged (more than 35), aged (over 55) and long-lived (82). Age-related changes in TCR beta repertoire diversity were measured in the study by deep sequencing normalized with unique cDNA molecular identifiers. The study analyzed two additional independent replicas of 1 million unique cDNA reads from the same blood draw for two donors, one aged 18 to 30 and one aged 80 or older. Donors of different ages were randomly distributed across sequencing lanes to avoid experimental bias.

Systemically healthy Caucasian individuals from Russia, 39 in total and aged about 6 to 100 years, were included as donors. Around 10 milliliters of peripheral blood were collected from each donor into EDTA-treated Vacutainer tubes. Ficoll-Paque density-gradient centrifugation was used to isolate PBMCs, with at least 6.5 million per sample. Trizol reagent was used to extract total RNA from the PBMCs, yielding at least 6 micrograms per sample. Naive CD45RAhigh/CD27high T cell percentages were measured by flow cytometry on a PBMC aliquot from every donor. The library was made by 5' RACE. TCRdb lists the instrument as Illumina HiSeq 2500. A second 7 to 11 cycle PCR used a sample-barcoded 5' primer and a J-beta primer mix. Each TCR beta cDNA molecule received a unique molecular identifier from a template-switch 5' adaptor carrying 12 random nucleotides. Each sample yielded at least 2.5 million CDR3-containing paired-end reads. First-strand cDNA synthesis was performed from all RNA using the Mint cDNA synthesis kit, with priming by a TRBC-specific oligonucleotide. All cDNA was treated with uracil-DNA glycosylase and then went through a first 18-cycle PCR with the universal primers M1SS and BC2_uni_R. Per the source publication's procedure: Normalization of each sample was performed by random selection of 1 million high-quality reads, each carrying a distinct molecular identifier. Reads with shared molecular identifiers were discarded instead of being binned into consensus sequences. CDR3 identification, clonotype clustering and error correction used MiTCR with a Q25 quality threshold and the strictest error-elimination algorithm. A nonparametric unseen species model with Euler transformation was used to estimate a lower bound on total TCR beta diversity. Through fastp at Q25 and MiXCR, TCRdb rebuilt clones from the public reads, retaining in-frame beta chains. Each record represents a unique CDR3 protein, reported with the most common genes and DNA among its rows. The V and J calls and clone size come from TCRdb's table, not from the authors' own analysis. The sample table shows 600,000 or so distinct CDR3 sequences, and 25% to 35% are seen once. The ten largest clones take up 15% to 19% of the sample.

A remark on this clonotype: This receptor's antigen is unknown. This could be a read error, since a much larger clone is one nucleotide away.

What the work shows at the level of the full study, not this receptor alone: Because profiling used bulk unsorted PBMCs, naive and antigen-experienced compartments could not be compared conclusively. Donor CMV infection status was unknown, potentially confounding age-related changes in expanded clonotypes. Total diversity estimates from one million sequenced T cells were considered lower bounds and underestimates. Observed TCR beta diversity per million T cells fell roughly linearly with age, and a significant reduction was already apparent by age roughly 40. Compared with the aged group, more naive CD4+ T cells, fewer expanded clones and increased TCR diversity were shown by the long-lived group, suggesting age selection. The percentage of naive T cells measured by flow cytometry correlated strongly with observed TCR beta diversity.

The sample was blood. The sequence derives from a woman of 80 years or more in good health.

The CDR3 protein sequence reads: CAGSLNRGAEQFF. The DNA sequence is as follows: TGTGCCGGCAGCTTAAACCGGGGTGCTGAGCAGTTCTTC. The sequence links TRBV7-3 to TRBJ2-1, with a weak D call of TRBD2 (5 bases match). The CDR3 numbers 13 residues from cysteine through phenylalanine. The entry retains the CDR3 DNA only, 39 bases that are in frame from base 1. Reading the germline V gene gives CDR1 SGHTA and CDR2 FQGTGA.